This TCR beta chain comes out of a study of untreated major depressive disorder. Study-wide results and caveats: TRBV25-01 and TRBV02-01 usage differences were not statistically significant.

V was pared by 3 bases and J by 2 bases, with 2 bases of the junction left unmatched. Germline V lookup: CDR1 SGHRS, CDR2 YFSETQ. The CDR3 totals 14 residues. Every depressed patient was matched in pairs with a non-depressed control on sex, age, current smoking status and body mass index. Thawed PBMCs underwent magnetic negative selection for CD4+ T cells. TCRdb keeps only in-frame clones here, not all; method: immunoSEQ multiplex PCR. Among roughly 22,000 clones listed, over 85% were seen once. Turning to this clone: Its cognate antigen is unknown.

Sequences were obtained from CD4+ T cells from PBMCs. This receptor was obtained from a woman between 40 and 55 years old in good health. This rearrangement joins TRBV5-1 to TRBJ2-3, with 8 bases fitting TRBD2. The CDR3 loop reads CASSSGLDTDTQYF. Here the CDR3 DNA reads TGCGCCAGCAGCTCGGGACTAGACACAGATACGCAGTATTTT. Full variable domain (rest looked up from reference TRBV5-1 and TRBJ2-3): KAGVTQTPRYLIKTRGQQVTLSCSPISGHRSVSWYQQTPGQGLQFLFEYFSETQRNKGNFPGRFSGRQFSNSRSEMNVSTLELGDSALYLCASSSGLDTDTQYFGPGTRLTVL.